Given below is one T cell receptor (beta chain) in context. Its antigen is still unknown. CDR1 and CDR2 from the germline V gene are SGDLS and YYNGEE. The CDR3 has 15 amino acids. V lost 3 bases and J 0 bases, leaving 11 bases between the germline ends. One entry per CDR3 protein results from TCRdb running MiXCR on the RT-PCR reads. In the table there are approximately 200,000 distinct CDR3 sequences, around an eighth of which are singletons. The source of the sample is a study of response to subunit inactivated influenza vaccine. Overall study findings and caveats: It was the authors' suggestion that each seasonal influenza vaccination recruits few new T cells.

The source material was CD8+ T cells sorted from PBMCs, sampled 5 days after vaccination. The sequence was obtained from a middle-aged man who received an inactivated influenza vaccine. This chain uses TRBV9 with TRBJ2-3, with D hard to call. The CDR3: CASSGTLPSTDTQYF. CDR3 sequence (DNA): TGTGCCAGCAGCGGAACTCTACCTAGCACAGATACGCAGTATTTT.